This TCR beta chain was captured in a study of T-cell memory formation after mild COVID-19. This clonotype has ten or more counts. TCRdb re-called the 5' RACE reads through MiXCR, storing one row per CDR3 protein. The table shows around 130,000 distinct CDR3 sequences, with 5% to 6.5% occurring only once. The length of the CDR3 is 17 residues. V dropped 1 base and J dropped 1 base, with 16 bases sitting between them. CDR1 is SGHTA, CDR2 FQGTGA, per germline. The receptor was isolated from an adult woman who had mild COVID-19 (a few samples of this study predate the infection). Cell type and time point are not known. The sequenced material came from PBMCs or a T cell subset sorted from them (not recorded which). The rearrangement links TRBV7-3 to TRBJ2-5, with a possible D match to TRBD2 (5 bases). The CDR3 loop is CASSLNPPRVGQETQYF. The CDR3 nucleotides read TGTGCCAGCAGCTTAAACCCCCCGCGGGTAGGCCAAGAGACCCAGTACTTC.